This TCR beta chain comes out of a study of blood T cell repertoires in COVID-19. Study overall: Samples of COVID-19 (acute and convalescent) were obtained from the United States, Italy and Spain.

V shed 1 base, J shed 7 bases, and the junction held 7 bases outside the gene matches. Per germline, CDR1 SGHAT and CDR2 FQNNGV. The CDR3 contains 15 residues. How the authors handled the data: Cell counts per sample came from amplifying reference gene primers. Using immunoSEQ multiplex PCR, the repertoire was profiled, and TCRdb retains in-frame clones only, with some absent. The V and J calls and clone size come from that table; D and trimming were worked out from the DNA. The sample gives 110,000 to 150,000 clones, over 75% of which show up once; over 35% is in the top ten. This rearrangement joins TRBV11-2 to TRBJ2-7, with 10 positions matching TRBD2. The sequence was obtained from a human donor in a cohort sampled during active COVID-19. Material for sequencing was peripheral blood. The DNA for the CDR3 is TGTGCCAGCAGCTTAGGTCTAGCGGGAGTGGGTGAGCAGTACGTC. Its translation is CASSLGLAGVGEQYV.